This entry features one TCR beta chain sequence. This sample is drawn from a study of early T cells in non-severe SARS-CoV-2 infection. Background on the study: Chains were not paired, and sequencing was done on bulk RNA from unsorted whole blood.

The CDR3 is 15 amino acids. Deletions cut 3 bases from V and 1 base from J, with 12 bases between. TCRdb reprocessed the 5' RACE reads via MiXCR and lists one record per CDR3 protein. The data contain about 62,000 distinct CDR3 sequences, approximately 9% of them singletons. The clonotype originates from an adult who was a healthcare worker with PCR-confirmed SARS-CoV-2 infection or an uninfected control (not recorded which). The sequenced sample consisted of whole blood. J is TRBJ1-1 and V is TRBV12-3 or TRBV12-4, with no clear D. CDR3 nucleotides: TGTGCCAGCAGTTTCTTTCTAGTACAGAACACTGAAGCTTTCTTT. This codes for CASSFFLVQNTEAFF.